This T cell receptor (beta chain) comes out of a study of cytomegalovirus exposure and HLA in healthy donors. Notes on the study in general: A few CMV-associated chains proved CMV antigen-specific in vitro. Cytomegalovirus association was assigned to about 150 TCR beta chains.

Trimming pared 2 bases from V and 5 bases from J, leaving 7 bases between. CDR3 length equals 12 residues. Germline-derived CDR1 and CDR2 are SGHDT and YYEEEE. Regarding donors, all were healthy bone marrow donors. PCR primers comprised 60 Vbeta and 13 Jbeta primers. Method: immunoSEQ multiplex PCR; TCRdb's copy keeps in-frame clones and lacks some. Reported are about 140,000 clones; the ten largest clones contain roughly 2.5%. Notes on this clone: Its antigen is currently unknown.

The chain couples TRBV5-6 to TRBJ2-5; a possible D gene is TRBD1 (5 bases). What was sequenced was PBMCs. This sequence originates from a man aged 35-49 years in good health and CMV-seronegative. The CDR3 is CASSLYRETQYF. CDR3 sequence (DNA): TGTGCCAGCAGCTTATACAGGGAGACCCAGTACTTC.